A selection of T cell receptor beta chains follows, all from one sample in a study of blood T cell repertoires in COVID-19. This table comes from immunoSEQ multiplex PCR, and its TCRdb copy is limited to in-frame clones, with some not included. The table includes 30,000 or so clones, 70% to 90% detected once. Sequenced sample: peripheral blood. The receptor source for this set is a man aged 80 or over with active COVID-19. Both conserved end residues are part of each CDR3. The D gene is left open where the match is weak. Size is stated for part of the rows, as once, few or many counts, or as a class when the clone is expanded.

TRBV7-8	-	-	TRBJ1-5	CASSLEQGRPQHF	TGTGCCAGCAGCTTAGAACAGGGTCGGCCCCAGCATTTT
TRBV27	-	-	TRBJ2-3	CASSSPGMLLASSTDTQYF	TGTGCCAGCAGTTCCCCGGGGATGCTTTTAGCTTCTAGCACAGATACGCAGTATTTT
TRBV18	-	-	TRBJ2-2	CASSPGTPNTGELFF	TGTGCCAGCTCACCGGGGACACCGAACACCGGGGAGCTGTTTTTT
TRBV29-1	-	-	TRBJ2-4	CSVSWDTQNIQYF	TGCAGCGTGAGCTGGGACACTCAAAACATTCAGTACTTC
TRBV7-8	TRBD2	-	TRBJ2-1	CASSFSGVNEQFF	TGTGCCAGCAGCTTCAGCGGGGTTAATGAGCAGTTCTTC
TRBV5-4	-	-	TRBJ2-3	CASSLKGMIDTQYF	TGTGCCAGCAGCTTGAAGGGGATGATAGATACGCAGTATTTT
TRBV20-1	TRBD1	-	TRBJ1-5	CSASAGDRVRQPQHF	TGCAGTGCTAGTGCGGGGGACAGGGTGCGGCAGCCCCAGCATTTT
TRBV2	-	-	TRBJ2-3	CASSEEVLLGGTDTQYF	TGTGCCAGCAGTGAAGAAGTTCTATTAGGAGGCACAGATACGCAGTATTTT
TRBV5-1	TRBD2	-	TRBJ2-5	CASSPIGLAEETQYF	TGCGCCAGCAGCCCGATCGGGCTAGCGGAAGAGACCCAGTACTTC
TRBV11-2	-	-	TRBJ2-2	CASSLGPGLFTGELFF	TGTGCCAGCAGCTTAGGGCCGGGACTTTTCACCGGGGAGCTGTTTTTT
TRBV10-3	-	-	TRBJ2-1	CAISVRTDRDKDYNEQFF	TGTGCCATCAGTGTTCGTACTGACCGGGACAAAGACTACAATGAGCAGTTCTTC
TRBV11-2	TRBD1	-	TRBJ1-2	CASSLRDREGGYTF	TGTGCCAGCAGTCTCCGGGACAGGGAGGGTGGCTACACCTTC
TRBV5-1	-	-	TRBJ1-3	CASSLDSTSGNTIYF	TGCGCCAGCAGCTTGGATTCTACGTCTGGAAACACCATATATTTT
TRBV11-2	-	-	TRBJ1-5	CASSLSPGANQPQHF	TGTGCCAGCAGCTTATCCCCAGGCGCAAATCAGCCCCAGCATTTT
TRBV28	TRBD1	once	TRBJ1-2	CASSQPSGTGPWGGYTF	TGTGCCAGCAGTCAACCCTCCGGGACAGGCCCTTGGGGAGGCTACACCTTC
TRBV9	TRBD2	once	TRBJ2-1	CASSVKASGGGEQFF	TGTGCCAGCAGCGTAAAGGCTAGCGGGGGGGGTGAGCAGTTCTTC
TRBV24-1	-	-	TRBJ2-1	CATSDSLGRQFF	TGTGCCACCAGTGATTCGCTAGGGAGGCAGTTCTTC
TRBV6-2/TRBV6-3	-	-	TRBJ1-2	CASSPLTGLRANYGYTF	TGTGCCAGCAGCCCTCTCACAGGGTTACGAGCTAACTATGGCTACACCTTC
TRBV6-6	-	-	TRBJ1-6	CASSFLAENSPLHF	TGTGCCAGCAGTTTCTTGGCGGAGAATTCACCCCTCCACTTT
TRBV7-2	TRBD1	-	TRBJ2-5	CASSLGQGLNWQETQYF	TGTGCCAGCAGCTTAGGACAGGGTTTAAACTGGCAAGAGACCCAGTACTTC
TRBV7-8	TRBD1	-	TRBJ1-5	CASSLAGTGGNQPQHF	TGTGCCAGCAGCTTAGCGGGGACAGGGGGAAATCAGCCCCAGCATTTT
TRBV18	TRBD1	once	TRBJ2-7	CASSSGTGDYEQYF	TGTGCCAGCTCATCTGGGACAGGGGACTACGAGCAGTACTTC
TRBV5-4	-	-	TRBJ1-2	CASSLERQKDYGYTF	TGTGCCAGCAGCTTGGAGAGACAGAAGGACTATGGCTACACCTTC
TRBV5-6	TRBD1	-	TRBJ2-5	CASSLATGGETQYF	TGTGCCAGCAGCTTGGCCACAGGGGGTGAGACCCAGTACTTC
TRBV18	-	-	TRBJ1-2	CASSLGSPTVGYTF	TGTGCCAGCTCACTGGGTTCCCCGACTGTTGGCTACACCTTC
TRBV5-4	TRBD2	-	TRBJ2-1	CASSAGGGRGEQFF	TGTGCCAGCAGCGCCGGGGGGGGCCGGGGTGAGCAGTTCTTC
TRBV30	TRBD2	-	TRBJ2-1	CAWSPAGGRYNEQFF	TGTGCCTGGAGCCCGGCGGGGGGACGGTACAATGAGCAGTTCTTC
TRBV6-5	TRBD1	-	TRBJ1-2	CASSRGQGAGGYTF	TGTGCCAGCAGTCGCGGACAGGGGGCCGGTGGCTACACCTTC
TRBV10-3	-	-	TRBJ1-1	CAISEMLSNTEAFF	TGTGCCATCAGTGAGATGCTCAGTAACACTGAAGCTTTCTTT
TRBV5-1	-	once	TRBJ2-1	CASSLVWGGQNEQFF	TGCGCCAGCAGCTTGGTGTGGGGGGGCCAGAATGAGCAGTTCTTC
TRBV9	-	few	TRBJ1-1	CASGQKNTEAFF	TGTGCCTCCGGACAGAAGAACACTGAAGCTTTCTTT
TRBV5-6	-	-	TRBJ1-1	CASSLRGGEAFF	TGTGCCAGCAGCTTGAGGGGTGGAGAAGCTTTCTTT
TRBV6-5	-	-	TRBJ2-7	CASRSPGGGYEQYF	TGTGCCAGCAGGTCCCCGGGGGGCGGATACGAGCAGTACTTC